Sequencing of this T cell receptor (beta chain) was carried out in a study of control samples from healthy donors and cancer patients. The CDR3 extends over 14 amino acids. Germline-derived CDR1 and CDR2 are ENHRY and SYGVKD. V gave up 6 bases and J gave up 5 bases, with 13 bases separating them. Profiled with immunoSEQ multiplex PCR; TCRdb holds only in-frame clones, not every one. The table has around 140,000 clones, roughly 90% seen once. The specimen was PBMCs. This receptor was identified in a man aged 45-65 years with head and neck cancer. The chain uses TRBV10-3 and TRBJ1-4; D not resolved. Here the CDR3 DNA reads TGTGCCATCAGCCCTGGTCGGGGAAATGAAAAACTGTTTTTT. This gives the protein CAISPGRGNEKLFF.